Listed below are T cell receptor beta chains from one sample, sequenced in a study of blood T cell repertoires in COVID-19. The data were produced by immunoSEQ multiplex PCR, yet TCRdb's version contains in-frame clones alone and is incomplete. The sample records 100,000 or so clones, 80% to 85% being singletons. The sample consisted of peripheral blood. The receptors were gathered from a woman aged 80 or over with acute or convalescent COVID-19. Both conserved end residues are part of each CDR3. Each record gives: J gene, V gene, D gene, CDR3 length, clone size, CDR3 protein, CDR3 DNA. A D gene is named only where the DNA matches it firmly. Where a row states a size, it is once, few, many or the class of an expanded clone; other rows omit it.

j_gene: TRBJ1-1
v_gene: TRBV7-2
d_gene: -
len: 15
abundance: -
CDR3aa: CASSPRQVRNTEAFF
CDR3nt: TGTGCCAGCAGCCCACGACAGGTCAGGAACACTGAAGCTTTCTTT

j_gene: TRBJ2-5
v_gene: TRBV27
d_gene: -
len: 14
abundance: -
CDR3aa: CASSHKSGQETQYF
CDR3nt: TGTGCCAGCAGCCACAAGAGCGGTCAAGAGACCCAGTACTTC

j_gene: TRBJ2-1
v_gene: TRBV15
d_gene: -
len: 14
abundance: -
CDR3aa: CATSREPGPNEQFF
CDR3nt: TGTGCCACCAGCAGAGAACCGGGTCCCAATGAGCAGTTCTTC

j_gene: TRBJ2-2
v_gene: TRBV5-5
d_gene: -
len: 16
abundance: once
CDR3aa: CASSLDGTGYTGELFF
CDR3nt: TGTGCCAGCAGCTTGGATGGGACTGGGTACACCGGGGAGCTGTTTTTT

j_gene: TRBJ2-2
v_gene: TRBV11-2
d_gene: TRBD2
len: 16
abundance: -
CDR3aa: CASSPLAGVATGELFF
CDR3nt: TGTGCCAGCAGCCCGTTAGCGGGAGTGGCCACCGGGGAGCTGTTTTTT

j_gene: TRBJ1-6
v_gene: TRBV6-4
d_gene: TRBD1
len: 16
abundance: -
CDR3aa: CASSATGTGPNSPLHF
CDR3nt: TGTGCCAGCAGTGCCACCGGGACAGGACCTAATTCACCCCTCCACTTT

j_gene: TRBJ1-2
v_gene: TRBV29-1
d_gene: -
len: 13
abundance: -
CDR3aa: CSVLATGGYGYTF
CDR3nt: TGCAGCGTTCTAGCGACGGGCGGATATGGCTACACCTTC

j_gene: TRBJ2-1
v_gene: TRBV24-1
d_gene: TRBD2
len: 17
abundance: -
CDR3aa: CATSDHGLAGGYNEQFF
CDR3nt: TGTGCCACCAGTGATCACGGACTAGCGGGAGGGTACAATGAGCAGTTCTTC

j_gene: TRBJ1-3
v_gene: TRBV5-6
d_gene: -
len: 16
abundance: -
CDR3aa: CASSALQGSSGNTIYF
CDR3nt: TGTGCCAGCAGCGCCTTACAGGGTTCCTCTGGAAACACCATATATTTT

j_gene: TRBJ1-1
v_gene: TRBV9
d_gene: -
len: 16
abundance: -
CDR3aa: CASSVAALGMNTEAFF
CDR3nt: TGTGCCAGCAGCGTAGCGGCACTAGGCATGAACACTGAAGCTTTCTTT

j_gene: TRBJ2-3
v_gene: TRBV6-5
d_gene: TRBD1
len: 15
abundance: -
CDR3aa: CASSYGTESADTQYF
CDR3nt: TGTGCCAGCAGTTATGGGACAGAAAGTGCAGATACGCAGTATTTT

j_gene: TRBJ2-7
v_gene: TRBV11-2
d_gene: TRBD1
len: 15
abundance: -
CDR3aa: CASSLGDRAVREQYF
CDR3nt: TGTGCCAGCAGCTTAGGGGACAGGGCGGTGCGGGAGCAGTACTTC

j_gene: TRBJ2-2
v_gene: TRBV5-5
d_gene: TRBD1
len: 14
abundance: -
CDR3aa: CASSFTGDGGELFF
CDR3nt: TGTGCCAGCAGCTTCACAGGGGACGGCGGGGAGCTGTTTTTT

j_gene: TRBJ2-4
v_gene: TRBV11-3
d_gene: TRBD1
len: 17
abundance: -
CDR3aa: CASSIRTGGGVTDIQYF
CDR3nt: TGTGCCAGCAGCATCCGGACAGGGGGGGGTGTTACGGACATTCAGTACTTC

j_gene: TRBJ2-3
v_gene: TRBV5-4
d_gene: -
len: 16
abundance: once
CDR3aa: CASSPGEVASTDTQYF
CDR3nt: TGTGCCAGCAGCCCGGGTGAGGTAGCTAGCACAGATACGCAGTATTTT

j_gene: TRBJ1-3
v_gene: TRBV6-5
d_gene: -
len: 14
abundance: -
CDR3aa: CASSSGFSGNTIYF
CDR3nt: TGTGCCAGCAGTTCAGGGTTCTCTGGAAACACCATATATTTT

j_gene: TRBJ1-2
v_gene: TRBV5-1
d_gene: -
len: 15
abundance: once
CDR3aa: CASSLGQGFTYGYTF
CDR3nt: TGCGCCAGCAGCTTGGGGCAGGGGTTTACCTATGGCTACACCTTC

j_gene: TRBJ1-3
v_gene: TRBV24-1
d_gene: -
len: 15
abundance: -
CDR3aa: CATSDTTGAGNTIYF
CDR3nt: TGTGCCACCAGTGATACGACAGGTGCTGGAAACACCATATATTTT

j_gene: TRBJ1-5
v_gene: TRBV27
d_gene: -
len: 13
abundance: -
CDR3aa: CASRSRANQPQHF
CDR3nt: TGTGCCAGCAGGAGCCGAGCCAATCAGCCCCAGCATTTT

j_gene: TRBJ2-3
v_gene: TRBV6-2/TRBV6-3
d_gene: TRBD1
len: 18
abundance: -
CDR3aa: CASSYSAGGGSGTDTQYF
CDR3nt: TGTGCCAGCAGTTACTCGGCAGGGGGCGGAAGCGGCACAGATACGCAGTATTTT

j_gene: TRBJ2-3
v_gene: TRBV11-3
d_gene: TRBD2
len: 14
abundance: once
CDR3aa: CASSSGRGGDTQYF
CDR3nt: TGTGCCAGCAGCTCAGGGCGCGGGGGAGATACGCAGTATTTT

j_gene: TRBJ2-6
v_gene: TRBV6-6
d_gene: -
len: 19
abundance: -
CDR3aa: CASSHTTSRVGSGANVLTF
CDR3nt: TGTGCCAGCAGTCACACCACTTCCCGGGTGGGTTCCGGGGCCAACGTCCTGACTTTC

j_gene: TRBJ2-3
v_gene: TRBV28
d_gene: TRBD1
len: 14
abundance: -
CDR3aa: CASSLDRGTDTQYF
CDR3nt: TGTGCCAGCAGCCTGGACAGGGGGACAGATACGCAGTATTTT

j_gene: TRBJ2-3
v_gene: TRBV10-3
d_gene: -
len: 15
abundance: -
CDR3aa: CAISEDRRKTDTQYF
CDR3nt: TGTGCCATCAGTGAGGACAGGAGAAAGACAGATACGCAGTATTTT

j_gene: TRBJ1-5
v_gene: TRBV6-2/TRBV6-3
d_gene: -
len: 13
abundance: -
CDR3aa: CASSYGGNQPQHF
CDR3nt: TGTGCCAGCAGTTACGGGGGGAATCAGCCCCAGCATTTT

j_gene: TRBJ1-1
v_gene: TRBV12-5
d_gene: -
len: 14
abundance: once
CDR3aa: CASGLQGVLSEAFF
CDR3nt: TGTGCTAGTGGTTTGCAAGGGGTTCTGTCTGAAGCTTTCTTT

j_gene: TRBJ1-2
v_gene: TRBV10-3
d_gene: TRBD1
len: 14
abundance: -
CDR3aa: CAITRGQGASGYTF
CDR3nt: TGTGCCATCACCCGAGGACAGGGGGCTTCTGGCTACACCTTC

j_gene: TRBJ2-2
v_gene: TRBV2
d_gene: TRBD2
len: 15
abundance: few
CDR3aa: CASSLAGGDTGELFF
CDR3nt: TGTGCCAGCAGCCTAGCGGGAGGCGACACCGGGGAGCTGTTTTTT

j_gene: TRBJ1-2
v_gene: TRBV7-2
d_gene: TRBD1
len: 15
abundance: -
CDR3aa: CASSPAGTGNYGYTF
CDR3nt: TGTGCCAGCAGCCCCGCCGGGACAGGCAACTATGGCTACACCTTC

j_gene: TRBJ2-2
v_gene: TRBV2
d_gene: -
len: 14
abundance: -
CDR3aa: CASVQRRNTGELFF
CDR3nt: TGTGCCAGCGTACAGCGGAGGAACACCGGGGAGCTGTTTTTT

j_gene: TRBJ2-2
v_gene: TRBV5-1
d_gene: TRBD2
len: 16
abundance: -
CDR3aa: CASSLVASGNTGELFF
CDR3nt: TGCGCCAGCAGCTTGGTGGCTAGCGGAAACACCGGGGAGCTGTTTTTT

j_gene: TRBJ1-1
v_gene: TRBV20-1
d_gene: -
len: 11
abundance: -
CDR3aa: CSAQQNTEAFF
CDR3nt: TGCAGTGCTCAACAAAACACTGAAGCTTTCTTT

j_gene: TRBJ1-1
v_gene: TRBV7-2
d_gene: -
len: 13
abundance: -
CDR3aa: CASSLNRDTEAFF
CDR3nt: TGTGCCAGCAGCTTAAACCGGGACACTGAAGCTTTCTTT

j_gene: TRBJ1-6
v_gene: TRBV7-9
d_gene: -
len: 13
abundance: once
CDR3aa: CASSRDNNSPLHF
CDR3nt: TGTGCCAGCAGCCGGGACAACAATTCACCCCTCCACTTT

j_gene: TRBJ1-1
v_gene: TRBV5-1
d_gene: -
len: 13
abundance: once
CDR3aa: CASSLEGRGEAFF
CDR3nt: TGCGCCAGCAGCTTGGAAGGGAGGGGTGAAGCTTTCTTT

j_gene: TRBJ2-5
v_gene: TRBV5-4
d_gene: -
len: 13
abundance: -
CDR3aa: CASGQDNQETQYF
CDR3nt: TGTGCCAGCGGTCAGGACAACCAAGAGACCCAGTACTTC

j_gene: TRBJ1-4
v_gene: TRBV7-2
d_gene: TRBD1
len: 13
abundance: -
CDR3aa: CASSARGQALLFF
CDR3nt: TGTGCCAGCAGCGCGAGGGGACAGGCCTTACTGTTTTTT

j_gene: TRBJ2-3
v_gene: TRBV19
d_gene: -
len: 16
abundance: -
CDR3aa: CASSELQVSLIATQYF
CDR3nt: TGTGCCAGTAGTGAACTACAGGTGTCTTTAATAGCTACGCAGTATTTT

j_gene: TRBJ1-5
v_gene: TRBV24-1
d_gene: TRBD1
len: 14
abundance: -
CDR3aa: CATSSSGQNQPQHF
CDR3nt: TGTGCCACCAGTTCCTCGGGACAGAATCAGCCCCAGCATTTT

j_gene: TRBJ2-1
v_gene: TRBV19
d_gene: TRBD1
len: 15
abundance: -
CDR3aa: CASSRRQGTYNEQFF
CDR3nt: TGTGCCAGTAGTCGTCGACAGGGGACGTACAATGAGCAGTTCTTC

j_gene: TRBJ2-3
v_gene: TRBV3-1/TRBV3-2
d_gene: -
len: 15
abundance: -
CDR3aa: CASSQGEAVGGTQYF
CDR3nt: TGTGCCAGCAGCCAAGGAGAGGCCGTGGGGGGTACGCAGTATTTT

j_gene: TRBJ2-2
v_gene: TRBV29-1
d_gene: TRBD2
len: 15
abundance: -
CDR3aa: CSVEDDGRVSGELFF
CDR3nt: TGCAGCGTTGAGGACGACGGGAGGGTATCCGGGGAGCTGTTTTTT

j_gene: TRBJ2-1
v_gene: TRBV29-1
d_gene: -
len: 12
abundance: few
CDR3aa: CSVENQGNEQFF
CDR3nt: TGCAGCGTTGAGAATCAGGGTAATGAGCAGTTCTTC

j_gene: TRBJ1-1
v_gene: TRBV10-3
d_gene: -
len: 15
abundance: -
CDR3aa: CAIREYRAEATEAFF
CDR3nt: TGTGCCATCAGGGAGTACAGGGCGGAGGCCACTGAAGCTTTCTTT

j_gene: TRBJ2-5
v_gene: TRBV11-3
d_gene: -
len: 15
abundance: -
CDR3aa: CASSGGRSHQETQYF
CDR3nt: TGTGCCAGCAGTGGGGGGAGATCTCACCAAGAGACCCAGTACTTC

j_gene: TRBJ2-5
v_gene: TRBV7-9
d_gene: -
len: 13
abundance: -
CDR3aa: CASSLSGEAAQYF
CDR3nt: TGTGCCAGCAGCTTATCGGGAGAAGCGGCCCAGTACTTC

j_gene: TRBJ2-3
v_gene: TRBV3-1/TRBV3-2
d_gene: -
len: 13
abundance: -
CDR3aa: CASSRDKSNTQYF
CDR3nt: TGTGCCAGCAGCCGGGACAAGTCAAATACGCAGTATTTT

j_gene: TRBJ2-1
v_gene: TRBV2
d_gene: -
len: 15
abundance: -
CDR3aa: CASSPTRTEGNEQFF
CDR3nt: TGTGCCAGCAGTCCGACTAGGACGGAGGGCAATGAGCAGTTCTTC

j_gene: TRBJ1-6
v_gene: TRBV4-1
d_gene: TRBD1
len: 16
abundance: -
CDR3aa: CASSQERGQYNSPLHF
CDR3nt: TGCGCCAGCAGCCAAGAGAGGGGACAGTATAATTCACCCCTCCACTTT

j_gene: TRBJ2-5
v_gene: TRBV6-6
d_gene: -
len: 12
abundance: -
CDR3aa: CASRLTVETQYF
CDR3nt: TGTGCCAGCAGGTTGACAGTAGAGACCCAGTACTTC